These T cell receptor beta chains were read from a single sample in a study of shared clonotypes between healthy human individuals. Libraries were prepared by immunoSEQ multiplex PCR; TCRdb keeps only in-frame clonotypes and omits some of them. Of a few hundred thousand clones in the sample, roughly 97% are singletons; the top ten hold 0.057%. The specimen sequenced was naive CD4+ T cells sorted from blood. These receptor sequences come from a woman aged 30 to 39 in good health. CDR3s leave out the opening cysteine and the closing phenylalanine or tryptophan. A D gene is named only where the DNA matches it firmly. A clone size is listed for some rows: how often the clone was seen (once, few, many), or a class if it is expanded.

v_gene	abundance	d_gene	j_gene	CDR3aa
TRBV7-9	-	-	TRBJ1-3	ASSFDSSGNTIY
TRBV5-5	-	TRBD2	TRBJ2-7	ASSFERGVDEQY
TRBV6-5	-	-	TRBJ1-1	ASRSNGVDTEAF
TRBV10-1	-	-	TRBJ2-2	ASSADSTNTGELF
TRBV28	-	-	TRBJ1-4	ASSLKRYGEKLF
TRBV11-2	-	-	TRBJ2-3	ASSLGQVLMASTDTQY
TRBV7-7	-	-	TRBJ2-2	ATGDRQSTGELF
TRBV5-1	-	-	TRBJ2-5	ASSLDQETQY
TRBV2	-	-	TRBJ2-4	ASRASELAKNIQY
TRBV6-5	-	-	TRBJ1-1	ASSTGGVRNTEAF
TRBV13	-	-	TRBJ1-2	ASSPPGTYYGYT
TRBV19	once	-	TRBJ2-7	ASSIRGRGGGNEQY
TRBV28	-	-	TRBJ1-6	ASSGAGSVNSPLH
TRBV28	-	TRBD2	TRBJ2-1	ASSFLGGRARNEQF
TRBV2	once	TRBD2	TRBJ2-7	ATTSDSYEQY
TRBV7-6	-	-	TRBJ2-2	ASSFQPLGLNTGELF
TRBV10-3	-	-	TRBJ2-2	AISGEDGSGELF
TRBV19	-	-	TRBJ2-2	ASSRVNTGELF
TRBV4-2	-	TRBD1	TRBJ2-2	ASSRVDRDSGELF
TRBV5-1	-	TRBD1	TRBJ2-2	ASSASGTGKTGELF
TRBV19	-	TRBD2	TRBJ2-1	ASSIVSRAGGIDEQF
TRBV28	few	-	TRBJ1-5	ASSLSGNSNQPQH
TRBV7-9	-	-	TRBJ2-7	ASSLIDGSAEQY